This TCR beta chain was documented in a study of neurological immune-mediated disorders. Broader study findings: Multiple sclerosis was found to have the least TCR clonal expansion, below healthy controls, and HTLV-1-associated myelopathy the most.

cDNA was made by 5'RACE with 10-nucleotide random UMIs. TCRdb redid the calling of the 5' RACE reads with MiXCR, one entry per CDR3 protein. The sample records tens of thousands of distinct CDR3 sequences, approximately 11% being singletons. The germline CDR1 and CDR2 sequences are SGDLS and YYNGEE. The CDR3 covers 14 residues. Trimming took off 0 bases at V and 1 base at J, with 7 bases between the two ends. This clonotype was counted ten times or more. Antigen unknown. The V and J genes are TRBV9 and TRBJ2-5; no clear D. The sequence derives from a woman aged 55-70 years with HTLV-1-associated myelopathy (HAM/TSP). Sequenced: PBMCs. The CDR3 protein is CASSVADGQETQYF. In nucleotides, the CDR3 is TGTGCCAGCAGCGTAGCGGACGGCCAAGAGACCCAGTACTTC.